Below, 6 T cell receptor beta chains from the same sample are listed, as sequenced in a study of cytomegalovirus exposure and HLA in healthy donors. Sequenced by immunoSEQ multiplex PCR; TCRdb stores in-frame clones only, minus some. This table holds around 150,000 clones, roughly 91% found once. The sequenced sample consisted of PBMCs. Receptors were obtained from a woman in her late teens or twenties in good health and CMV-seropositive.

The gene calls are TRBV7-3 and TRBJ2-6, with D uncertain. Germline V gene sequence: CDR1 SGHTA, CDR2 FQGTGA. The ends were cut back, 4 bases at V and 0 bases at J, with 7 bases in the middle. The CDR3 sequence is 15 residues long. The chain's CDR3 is CASSSASSGANVLTF. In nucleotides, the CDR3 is TGTGCCAGCAGCTCCGCGTCCTCTGGGGCCAACGTCCTGACTTTC.

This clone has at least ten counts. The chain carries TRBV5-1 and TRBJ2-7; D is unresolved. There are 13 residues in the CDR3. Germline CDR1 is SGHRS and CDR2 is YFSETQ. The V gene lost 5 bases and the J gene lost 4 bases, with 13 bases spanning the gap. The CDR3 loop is CASSRKTSYEQYF. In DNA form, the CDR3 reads TGCGCCAGCAGTAGAAAAACCTCTTACGAGCAGTACTTC.

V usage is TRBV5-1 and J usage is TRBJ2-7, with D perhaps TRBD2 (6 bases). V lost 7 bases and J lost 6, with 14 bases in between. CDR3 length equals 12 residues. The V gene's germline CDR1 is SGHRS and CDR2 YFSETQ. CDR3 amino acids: CASGDSPGEQYF. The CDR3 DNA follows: TGCGCCAGCGGGGACTCCCCTGGCGAGCAGTACTTC.

This CDR3 reads CASSIVTGELFF. CDR3 bases: TGTGCCAGTAGTATTGTAACCGGGGAGCTGTTTTTT. V usage is TRBV19 and J usage is TRBJ2-2; D call uncertain. Germline V lookup: CDR1 LNHDA, CDR2 SQIVND (reference sequence). This CDR3 has 12 amino acids. The ends were cut back, 3 bases at V and 5 bases at J, with 4 bases in the middle.

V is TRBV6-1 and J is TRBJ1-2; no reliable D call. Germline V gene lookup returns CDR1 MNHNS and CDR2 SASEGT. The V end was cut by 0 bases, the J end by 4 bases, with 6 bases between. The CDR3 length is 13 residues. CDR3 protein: CASSEARIYGYTF. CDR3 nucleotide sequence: TGTGCCAGCAGTGAAGCTAGAATCTATGGCTACACCTTC.

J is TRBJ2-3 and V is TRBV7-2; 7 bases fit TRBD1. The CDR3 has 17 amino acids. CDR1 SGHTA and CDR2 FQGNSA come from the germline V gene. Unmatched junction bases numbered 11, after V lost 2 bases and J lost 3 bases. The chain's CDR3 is CASSLLGGRQGTDTQYF. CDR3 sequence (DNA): TGTGCCAGCAGCTTATTAGGTGGCAGACAGGGTACAGATACGCAGTATTTT.